This passage covers 21 T cell receptor beta chains from one sample sequenced in a study of CD8 T cells in ankylosing spondylitis. TCRdb re-called the 5' RACE reads with MiXCR, one entry per CDR3 protein. The sample holds about 30,000 distinct CDR3 sequences, less than 6.5% seen once. Material for sequencing was blood, either unsorted or a sorted T cell fraction (not recorded which). These receptors were taken from a female donor with ankylosing spondylitis or in good health (not recorded which).

A word on this clonotype: A much larger clone sits a single nucleotide away, making a read error possible. V usage is TRBV9 and J usage is TRBJ2-2, with D possibly matching TRBD1 (7 bases). Germline CDR1 is SGDLS and CDR2 is YYNGEE. This CDR3 is 15 amino acids long. CDR3 sequence reads: CASSAGQTNTGGLFF. The CDR3 coding sequence is TGTGCCAGCAGCGCGGGACAGACTAACACCGGGGGGCTGTTTTTT.

The chain recombines TRBV9 with TRBJ2-7; 8 nucleotides match TRBD1. J gave up 5 bases and V 0 bases, and 7 bases lay outside the gene matches. Looked up from germline, CDR1 is SGDLS and CDR2 is YYNGEE. The CDR3 covers 15 residues. In nucleotides, the CDR3 is TGTGCCAGCAGCGTAGAAGTGACAGGGGTGGACGAGCAGTACTTC. It encodes CASSVEVTGVDEQYF.

This clonotype came up many times. The chain couples TRBV9 to TRBJ2-1, with TRBD1 matching 12 bases. The J segment lost 7 bases and the V segment lost 3 bases, leaving 8 bases of the junction unmatched. Germline V gene lookup returns CDR1 SGDLS and CDR2 YYNGEE. The CDR3 runs 16 residues. The CDR3 sequence: CASSATGQGAPNEQFF. The CDR3 coding sequence is TGTGCCAGCAGCGCCACGGGACAGGGGGCGCCTAATGAGCAGTTCTTC.

This clonotype was seen many times. The V and J genes are TRBV9 and TRBJ2-3; 8 bases are a match to TRBD2. V was clipped by 3 bases and J by 1 base; unmatched bases: 10. CDR3 length equals 17 residues. CDR1 is SGDLS, CDR2 YYNGEE, per germline. The CDR3 reads CASSGGAGGSRTDTQYF. CDR3 nucleotides: TGTGCCAGCAGCGGAGGGGCGGGGGGAAGCCGCACAGATACGCAGTATTTT.

The gene calls are TRBV9 and TRBJ2-3; D not resolved. The CDR3 contains 15 residues. CDR1 and CDR2 (germline): SGDLS, YYNGEE. V was shortened by 0 bases and J by 5 bases, with 13 bases between the two germline ends. The CDR3 here is CASSVEPARGDTQYF. The CDR3 DNA reads as TGTGCCAGCAGCGTAGAACCGGCCAGAGGAGATACGCAGTATTTT.

Of note for this clonotype: This may stem from a read error, because a much larger clone lies one nucleotide away. The chain uses TRBV9 and TRBJ2-7; 8 nucleotides agree with TRBD2. The trim removed 0 bases at V and 5 bases at J, leaving 10 bases unmatched. CDR3 length: 16 residues. Germline CDR1 SGDLS, CDR2 YYNGEE. The CDR3 is CASSVARGGSEDEQYF. CDR3 DNA sequence: TGTGCCAGCAGCGTAGCCCGGGGGGGATCAGAAGACGAGCAGTACTTC.

At least ten counts were recorded for this clonotype. The J gene is TRBJ2-7, the V gene TRBV9, with no clear D. Germline V gene sequence: CDR1 SGDLS, CDR2 YYNGEE. Trimming removed 0 bases from V and 1 base from J, with 11 bases in between. The CDR3 loop spans 15 amino acids. As DNA, the CDR3 is TGTGCCAGCAGCGTAGGGGGTAGGCTTTCCTACGAGCAGTACTTC. Translating it yields CASSVGGRLSYEQYF.

This CDR3 reads CASSVGGLSYNEQFF. DNA of the CDR3: TGTGCCAGCAGCGTTGGGGGGTTATCCTACAATGAGCAGTTCTTC. The chain combines TRBV9 with TRBJ2-1, with D perhaps matching TRBD2 (6 bases). Germline V gives CDR1 SGDLS, CDR2 YYNGEE. Trimming pared 2 bases from V and 1 base from J, leaving 10 bases between. The CDR3 is 15 amino acids.

This chain joins TRBV9 and TRBJ2-5, with TRBD2 matching over 10 bases. Germline-derived CDR1 and CDR2 are SGDLS and YYNGEE. Losses at the gene ends were 5 bases for V and 7 bases for J; bases not matched to a gene: 11. The CDR3 has 15 amino acids. CDR3 sequence (DNA): TGTGCCAGCAGTGCCACGAGCGGGAGGGGTGGGACCCAGTACTTC. Encoded protein: CASSATSGRGGTQYF. The full variable domain, completed using reference TRBV9 and TRBJ2-5, is DSGVTQTPKHLITATGQRVTLRCSPRSGDLSVYWYQQSLDQGLQFLIQYYNGEERAKGNILERFSAQQFPDLHSELNLSSLELGDSALYFCASSATSGRGGTQYFGPGTRLLVL.

The table lists this clonotype with many counts. The chain is built from TRBV9 and TRBJ2-3; no definite D call. Germline V gene sequence: CDR1 SGDLS, CDR2 YYNGEE. CDR3 size: 14 residues. V lost 0 bases to trimming and J lost 6 bases, with 11 bases between them. The DNA of the CDR3 is TGTGCCAGCAGCGTAGGCCCGAATGAGGATACGCAGTATTTT. This codes for CASSVGPNEDTQYF.

This clonotype was recorded at least ten times. The chain couples TRBV9 to TRBJ1-3; 7 bases map to TRBD1. Germline trimming cut 0 bases from V and 0 bases from J; bases unmatched to any gene: 9. The CDR3 is 18 amino acids. CDR1 and CDR2 from the germline V gene are SGDLS and YYNGEE. This CDR3 is CASSVDLGGQYSGNTIYF. CDR3 bases: TGTGCCAGCAGCGTAGATCTAGGGGGCCAATACTCTGGAAACACCATATATTTT.

This clonotype appeared many times. This chain joins TRBV9 and TRBJ2-3; D is uncertain. This CDR3 is built from 13 residues. Germline CDR1 is SGDLS and CDR2 is YYNGEE. Trimming removed 4 bases at V and 6 bases at J, with 12 bases between. The chain's CDR3 is CASSRQVGDTQYF. The CDR3 bases are TGTGCCAGCAGCCGTCAGGTAGGGGATACGCAGTATTTT. The full variable domain, completed using reference TRBV9 and TRBJ2-3, is DSGVTQTPKHLITATGQRVTLRCSPRSGDLSVYWYQQSLDQGLQFLIQYYNGEERAKGNILERFSAQQFPDLHSELNLSSLELGDSALYFCASSRQVGDTQYFGPGTRLTVL.

This clonotype came up many times. This chain joins TRBV9 and TRBJ2-3, with 9 bases matching TRBD2. Germline assignment: CDR1 SGDLS and CDR2 YYNGEE. V lost 7 bases to trimming and J lost 4 bases; unmatched junction nucleotides: 7. The length of the CDR3 is 14 residues. CDR3: CASAVTSGSDTQYF. CDR3 bases: TGTGCCAGCGCTGTGACTAGCGGTTCAGATACGCAGTATTTT.

The genes are TRBV16 and TRBJ1-3; 7 bases fit TRBD1. The V and J ends lost 6 bases and 5 bases, in that order; junction bases with no gene match: 22. Germline CDR1 KGHSY, CDR2 FQNENV. The CDR3 runs to 19 residues. In DNA form, the CDR3 reads TGTGCCAGCAGGGAGCAGGGGGGGTGGATTGAACAGGGAAGAAACACCATATATTTT. Amino acids: CASREQGGWIEQGRNTIYF.

This clonotype was picked up many times. The rearrangement uses TRBV9 and TRBJ2-1; 8 bases are a match to TRBD2. The germline V gene encodes CDR1 SGDLS and CDR2 YYNGEE. J gave up 3 bases and V 2 bases, and 1 base lay outside the gene matches. The CDR3 runs 14 residues. CDR3 sequence (DNA): TGTGCCAGCAGCGTCGGGACTAGCTACAATGAGCAGTTCTTC. Translating it yields CASSVGTSYNEQFF.

This clonotype was recorded at least ten times. The J gene is TRBJ2-3, the V gene TRBV9, with TRBD2 matching 12 bases. This CDR3 is 15 amino acids long. Germline CDR1 reads SGDLS; CDR2 reads YYNGEE. Unmatched junction bases numbered 2, after V lost 2 bases and J lost 4 bases. This chain's CDR3 is CASSVTSGGSDTQYF. DNA of the CDR3: TGTGCCAGCAGCGTGACTAGCGGGGGATCAGATACGCAGTATTTT.

By proportion, this clonotype is medium-sized. The chain carries TRBV9 and TRBJ1-2, with D tentatively TRBD1 (6 bases). The CDR3 covers 16 residues. CDR1 is SGDLS and CDR2 is YYNGEE in the germline V gene. V lost 4 bases, J lost 4 bases, and 20 bases lay in between. The CDR3 DNA reads TGTGCCAGCAGCTCGGAAGGGGGTAGTGACCGCTATGGCTACACCTTC. Amino acid sequence: CASSSEGGSDRYGYTF.

This clonotype was recorded at least ten times. CDR3 bases: TGTGCCAGCAACACTGTAGGGCAGAAGCAAGAGACCCAGTACTTC. Its protein is CASNTVGQKQETQYF. V is TRBV9 and J is TRBJ2-5; D is ambiguous. Germline V gene lookup returns CDR1 SGDLS and CDR2 YYNGEE. The CDR3 runs to 15 residues. V lost 6 bases and J 2 bases, leaving 17 bases between the germline ends.

This clonotype was counted many times. The V call is TRBV9, the J call TRBJ1-4; D may be TRBD1 (6 bases). From germline, CDR1 is SGDLS and CDR2 YYNGEE. The V gene lost 0 bases and the J gene lost 5 bases, with 11 bases spanning the gap. CDR3 length: 15 amino acids. The CDR3 DNA reads as TGTGCCAGCAGCGTAGAAGGGGGTCTAAATGAAAAACTGTTTTTT. Translated, it gives CASSVEGGLNEKLFF.

The J gene is TRBJ1-1, the V gene TRBV9; 9 bases align to TRBD1. Per the germline V gene, CDR1 is SGDLS and CDR2 is YYNGEE. The CDR3 loop spans 16 amino acids. Trimming took 0 bases from V and 2 from J; bases not matched to a gene: 5. The CDR3 protein is CASSVAGDRANTEAFF. The CDR3 bases are TGTGCCAGCAGCGTAGCTGGGGACAGGGCTAACACTGAAGCTTTCTTT.

This clonotype was found many times. The rearrangement links TRBV9 to TRBJ2-5, with D unresolved. V lost 2 bases and J 9 bases, leaving 17 bases between the germline ends. CDR3 length equals 14 residues. Germline assignment: CDR1 SGDLS and CDR2 YYNGEE. CDR3 in DNA: TGTGCCAGCAGCGTCGCCCCTGAAATAGATTCCCAGTACTTC. Protein: CASSVAPEIDSQYF.